This TCR beta chain was sequenced during a study of vaccination effects on CD4 cells after COVID-19. Antigen-specific CD4+ T cell clonotypes were called by their expansion after viral peptide-pool culture in ViraFEST. Culture proceeded for about 11 days, and CD4+ T cells were then isolated. The healthy vaccine recipients, who had no prior SARS-CoV-2 infection, showed negative nucleocapsid antibodies. On day 3 and again on day 7, half the medium was replaced with IL-2 medium. The method was immunoSEQ multiplex PCR; TCRdb's version includes in-frame clones alone and lacks a portion of them. The sample records roughly 75,000 clones, approximately 70% being singletons. With regard to this clone: Its antigen is not known.

The starting material was CD4+ T cells from PBMCs cultured with HCoV-OC43 spike peptides, obtained before COVID-19 vaccination. The sample's subset: HCoV-OC43 spike overlapping peptide pool stimulation. The origin of this receptor is a human donor who received a COVID-19 vaccine.

CDR3 DNA: TGTGCCAGCAGCCCGGCTCCTAGCGGGGAATACAATGAGCAGTTCTTC. Translating gives CASSPAPSGEYNEQFF. The chain joins TRBV7-3 to TRBJ2-1; 9 bases map to TRBD2. The CDR3 is made up of 16 amino acids. Germline assignment: CDR1 SGHTA and CDR2 FQGTGA. After removal of 5 bases from V and 4 bases from J, the junction contained 9 bases not matched to a gene.